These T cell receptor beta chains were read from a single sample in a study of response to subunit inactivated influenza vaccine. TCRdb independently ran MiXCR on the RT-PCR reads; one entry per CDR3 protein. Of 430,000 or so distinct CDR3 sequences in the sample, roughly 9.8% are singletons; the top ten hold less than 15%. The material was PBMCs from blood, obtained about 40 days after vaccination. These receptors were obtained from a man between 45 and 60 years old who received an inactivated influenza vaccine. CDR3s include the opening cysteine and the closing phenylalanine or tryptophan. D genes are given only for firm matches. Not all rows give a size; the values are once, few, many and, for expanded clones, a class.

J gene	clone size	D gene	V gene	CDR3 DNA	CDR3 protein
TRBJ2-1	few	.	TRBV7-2	TGTGCCAGCAGCTTAGTTAGGGGCGACGCGGCTAATGAGCAGTTCTTC	CASSLVRGDAANEQFF
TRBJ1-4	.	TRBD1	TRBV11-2	TGTGCCAGCAGCGATGGACAGGGGGCGACTAATGAAAAACTGTTTTTT	CASSDGQGATNEKLFF
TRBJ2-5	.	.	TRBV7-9	TGTGCCAGCAGCTCAGGACACGTCCAAGAGACCCAGTACTTC	CASSSGHVQETQYF
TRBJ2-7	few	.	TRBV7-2	TGTGCCAGCAGCTTAGTCAGGGGCTCGTACGAGCAGTACTTC	CASSLVRGSYEQYF
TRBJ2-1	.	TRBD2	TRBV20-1	TGCAGTGCTAGAAAGACTAGCGGAATGAGCTCCTACAATGAGCAGTTCTTC	CSARKTSGMSSYNEQFF
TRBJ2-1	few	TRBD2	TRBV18	TGTGCCAGCTCACCACCGAACAGCGGGAGGTACAATGAGCAGTTCTTC	CASSPPNSGRYNEQFF
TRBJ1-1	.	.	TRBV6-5	TGTGCCAGCAGTTACTCTGAGGTTCGCACTGAAGCTTTCTTT	CASSYSEVRTEAFF
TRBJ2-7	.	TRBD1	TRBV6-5	TGTGCCAGCAGTTACCGACAGGGTGTCTACGAGCAGTACTTC	CASSYRQGVYEQYF
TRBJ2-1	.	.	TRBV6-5	TGTGCCAGCAGTTACTCGGACACCTACAATGAGCAGTTCTTC	CASSYSDTYNEQFF
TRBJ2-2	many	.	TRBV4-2	TGTGCCAGCAGCCAAGAATCTAGCGACACCGGGGAGCTGTTTTTT	CASSQESSDTGELFF
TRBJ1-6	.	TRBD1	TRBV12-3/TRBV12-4	TGTGCCAGCAGTTTCAGGGGGCATTCACCCCTCCACTTT	CASSFRGHSPLHF
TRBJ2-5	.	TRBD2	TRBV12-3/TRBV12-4	TGTGCCAGCAGTGGTTATAGCGGGGAAAACAAGAGAACCCAGTACTTC	CASSGYSGENKRTQYF
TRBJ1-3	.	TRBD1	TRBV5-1	TGCGCCAGCAGCTCTACAGGGGGCTTATCTGGAAACACCATATATTTT	CASSSTGGLSGNTIYF
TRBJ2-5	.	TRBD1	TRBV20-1	TGCAGTGCATCGGGACAGGGTGTTGAGACCCAGTACTTC	CSASGQGVETQYF
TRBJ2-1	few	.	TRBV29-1	TGCAGCGCCCTGCCTGAGAGCTCCTACAATGAGCAGTTCTTC	CSALPESSYNEQFF
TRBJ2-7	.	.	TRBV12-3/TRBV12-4	TGTGCCAGCAGTCCCCGTAGCGGAATCTCCTACGAGCAGTACTTC	CASSPRSGISYEQYF
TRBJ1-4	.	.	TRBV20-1	TGCAGTGCTAGAGATCCGCAGGGTTATAATGAAAAACTGTTTTTT	CSARDPQGYNEKLFF
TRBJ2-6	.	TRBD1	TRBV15	TGTGCCACCAGCAGAGATCTTGGGACAGTGGGCTCTGGGGCCAACGTCCTGACTTTC	CATSRDLGTVGSGANVLTF
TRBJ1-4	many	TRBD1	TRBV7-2	TGTGCCAGCAGCCGGACAGGATCTGAAAAACTGTTTTTT	CASSRTGSEKLFF
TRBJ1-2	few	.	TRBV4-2	TGTGCCAGCAGCCCGTCCCAGGACATAGCTTCTAACTATGGCTACACCTTC	CASSPSQDIASNYGYTF
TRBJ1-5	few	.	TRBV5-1	TGCGCCAGCAGCTTTATAACGGAGCTTAATGGCAATCAGCCCCAGCATTTT	CASSFITELNGNQPQHF
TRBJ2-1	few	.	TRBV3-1	TGTGCCAGCAGCCCCGCCTACGTGGACGGGCCGTCGGGGGAGCAGTTCTTC	CASSPAYVDGPSGEQFF
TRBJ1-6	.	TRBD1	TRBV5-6	TGTGCCAGCAGCTTGTGGGGACAGGGGTATTCACCCCTCCACTTT	CASSLWGQGYSPLHF
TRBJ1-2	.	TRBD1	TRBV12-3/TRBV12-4	TGTGCCAGCAGCTTAACAGGGGGCAACTATGGCTACACCTTC	CASSLTGGNYGYTF
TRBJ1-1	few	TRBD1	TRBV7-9	TGTGCCACCGTAGGACAGGGGGCGCACACTGAAGCTTTCTTT	CATVGQGAHTEAFF
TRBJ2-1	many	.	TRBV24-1	TGTGCCACCAGTGAATTACAGGGACTCCAGAGCAATGAGCAGTTCTTC	CATSELQGLQSNEQFF
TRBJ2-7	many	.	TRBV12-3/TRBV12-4	TGTGCCAGCAGCTGGGAACAGGGATACGAGCAGTACTTC	CASSWEQGYEQYF
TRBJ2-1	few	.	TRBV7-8	TGTGCCAGCACGCCGACTCCCGGGGTGTACAATGAGCAGTTCTTC	CASTPTPGVYNEQFF
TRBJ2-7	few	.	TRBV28	TGTGCCAGCTTGGACGGCGGCGAGCAGTACTTC	CASLDGGEQYF
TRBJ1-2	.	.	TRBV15	TGTGCCACCAGCGAGGGAGCGGGTGGCTACACCTTC	CATSEGAGGYTF
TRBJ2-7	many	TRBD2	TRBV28	TGTGCCAGCAGTTTTGGGGGGGTTTCCTACGAGCAGTACTTC	CASSFGGVSYEQYF
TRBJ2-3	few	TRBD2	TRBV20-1	TGCTGTGCTAGAGTACTCCCGGCTAGCGGCCTGACAGATACGCAGTATTTT	CCARVLPASGLTDTQYF
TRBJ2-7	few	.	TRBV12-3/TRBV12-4	TGTGCCAGCAGTTTAGGGGTCGGGAGCTCCTACGAGCAGTACTTC	CASSLGVGSSYEQYF
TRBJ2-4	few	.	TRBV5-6	TGTGCCAGCAGCTTGAACCGGGACATTAAAAACATTCAGTACTTC	CASSLNRDIKNIQYF
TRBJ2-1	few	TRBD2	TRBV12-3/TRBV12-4	TGTGCCAGCACCGAGGAGAGTAGCGGGTACAATGAGCAGTTCTTC	CASTEESSGYNEQFF
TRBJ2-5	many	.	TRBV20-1	TGCAGTGCTAGTTTGGGGATCCAAGAGACCCAGTACTTC	CSASLGIQETQYF
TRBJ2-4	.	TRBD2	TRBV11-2	TGTGCCAGCAGCCCTACTAGCGACATTCAGTACTTC	CASSPTSDIQYF
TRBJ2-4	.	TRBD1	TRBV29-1	TGCAGCGTTGCGACGACAGGGACCAAAAACATTCAGTACTTC	CSVATTGTKNIQYF
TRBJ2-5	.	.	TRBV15	TGTGCCACCAGCAGACGGCGAGGGACCCAGTACTTC	CATSRRRGTQYF
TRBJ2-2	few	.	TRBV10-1	TGCGCCAGCACCCCGGGGAGGAACACCGGGGAGCTGTTTTTT	CASTPGRNTGELFF
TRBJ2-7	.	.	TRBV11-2	TGTGCCAGCAGCCCGCCCCCCCGGGACGAGCAGTACTTC	CASSPPPRDEQYF
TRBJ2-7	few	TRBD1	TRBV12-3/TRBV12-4	TGTGCCAGCAGGGACGACAGGGGGCTGGGGGAGCAGTACTTC	CASRDDRGLGEQYF
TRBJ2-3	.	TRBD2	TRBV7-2	TGTGCCAGCAGCTTAGCTATGTCTAGCGGGAGGTTGGATACGCAGTATTTT	CASSLAMSSGRLDTQYF
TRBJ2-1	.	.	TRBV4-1	TGCGCCAGCAGCCAAGCCCCAAGGATCAATGAGCAGTTCTTC	CASSQAPRINEQFF
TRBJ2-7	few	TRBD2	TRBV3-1	TGTGCCAGCAGCCCCGGGGGGGCCTCAGTCTACGAGCAGTACTTC	CASSPGGASVYEQYF
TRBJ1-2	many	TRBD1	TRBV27	TGTGCCAGCAGCTTCGACAGGGCTTATGGCTACACCTTC	CASSFDRAYGYTF
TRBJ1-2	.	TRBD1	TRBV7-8	TGTGCCAGCAGCCGCGACAGGGACCATTATGGCTACACCTTC	CASSRDRDHYGYTF
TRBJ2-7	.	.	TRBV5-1	TGCGCCAGCAGCTTGGCCCCCGGGAGCGGACCCTACGAGCAGTACTTC	CASSLAPGSGPYEQYF
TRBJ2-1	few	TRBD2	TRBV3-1	TGTGCCAGCAGCCGGCGAAGCTCAGCGGGGGCCTCCTACAATGAGCAGTTCTTC	CASSRRSSAGASYNEQFF
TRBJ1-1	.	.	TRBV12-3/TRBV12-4	TGTGCCAGCAGTTTAGGATCCGCCGAGCCCACTGAAGCTTTCTTT	CASSLGSAEPTEAFF
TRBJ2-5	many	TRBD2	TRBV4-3	TGCGCCAGCAGCCAAGGTTCGGGGGGGGAAGAGACCCAGTACTTC	CASSQGSGGEETQYF
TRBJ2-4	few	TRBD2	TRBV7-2	TGTGCCAGCCAAGGGCGGGGGGAACCCCCGGGCATTCAGTACTTC	CASQGRGEPPGIQYF
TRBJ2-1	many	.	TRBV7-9	TGTGCCAGCAGCCGTCTGTCGGGACGGAAATACAATGAGCAGTTCTTC	CASSRLSGRKYNEQFF
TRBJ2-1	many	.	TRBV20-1	TGCAGTGCTAATGAGGGAGGAACCTACAATGAGCAGTTCTTC	CSANEGGTYNEQFF